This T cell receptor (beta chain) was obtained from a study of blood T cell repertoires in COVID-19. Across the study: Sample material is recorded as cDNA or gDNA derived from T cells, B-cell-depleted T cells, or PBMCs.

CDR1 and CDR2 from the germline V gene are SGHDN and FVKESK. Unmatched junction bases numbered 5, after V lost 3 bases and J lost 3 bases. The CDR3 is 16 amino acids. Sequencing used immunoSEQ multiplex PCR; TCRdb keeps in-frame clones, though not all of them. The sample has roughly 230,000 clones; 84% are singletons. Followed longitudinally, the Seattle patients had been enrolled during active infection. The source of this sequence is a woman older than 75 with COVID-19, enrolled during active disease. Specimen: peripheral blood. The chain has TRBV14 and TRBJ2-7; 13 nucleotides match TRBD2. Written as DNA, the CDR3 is TGTGCCAGCAGCCATCTGGGACTAGCGGGAAACTACGAGCAGTACTTC. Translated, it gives CASSHLGLAGNYEQYF.